This T cell receptor beta chain was documented in a study of shared clonotypes between healthy human individuals. Over several immunoSEQ plates, each subset's genomic DNA was distributed in even portions. Produced via immunoSEQ multiplex PCR; TCRdb's table is partial and in-frame only. The sample contains around 200,000 clones, around 63% of which appear only once. General study points: Richness estimates generally favored naive over memory subsets.

V was trimmed by 8 bases and J by 1 base, leaving 26 bases between them. Looked up from germline, CDR1 is MNHEY and CDR2 is SMNVEV (reference sequence). This CDR3 region has 18 residues. Points on this clone: The antigen is not known.

The rearrangement uses TRBV27 and TRBJ1-2; possibly TRBD1 for D (5 bases). The TCR was taken from a man younger than 40 in good health. The sequencing input was memory CD4+ T cells sorted from blood. The subset here: CD45RA-negative fraction. CDR3 nucleotides: TGTGCCAGCGGCCGTGGGGCAGTTTTGGCCAGGGATAACTATGGCTACACCTTC. It specifies CASGRGAVLARDNYGYTF.